The present entry profiles one T cell receptor beta chain with its context. As processed by the authors: Estimated nucleated cell counts came from reference gene primer amplification. The protocol was immunoSEQ multiplex PCR, while the TCRdb copy is restricted to in-frame clones and leaves out a portion. V and J calls and clone size follow that table, whereas D and trimming were derived from the DNA. The data contain approximately 190,000 clones, roughly 82% of them singletons. This entry belongs to a study of blood T cell repertoires in COVID-19. Overall study context: Sites in the United States, Italy and Spain provided acute and convalescent COVID-19 samples. T cells, B-cell-depleted T cells, or PBMCs provided the cDNA or gDNA that served as material.

During active infection, Seattle patients enrolled and were then monitored through disease. The CDR3 spans 14 residues. Germline V gene sequence: CDR1 MNHEY, CDR2 SVGEGT. The V and J ends lost 4 bases and 5 bases respectively, with 13 bases between them. The chain combines TRBV6-2 or TRBV6-3 with TRBJ2-3; D not resolved. The sample consisted of peripheral blood. This clonotype was sampled from an older woman with COVID-19, enrolled during active disease. CDR3 protein: CASSLTPQGDTQYF. The CDR3 DNA reads as TGTGCCAGCAGTTTGACACCTCAAGGAGATACGCAGTATTTT.